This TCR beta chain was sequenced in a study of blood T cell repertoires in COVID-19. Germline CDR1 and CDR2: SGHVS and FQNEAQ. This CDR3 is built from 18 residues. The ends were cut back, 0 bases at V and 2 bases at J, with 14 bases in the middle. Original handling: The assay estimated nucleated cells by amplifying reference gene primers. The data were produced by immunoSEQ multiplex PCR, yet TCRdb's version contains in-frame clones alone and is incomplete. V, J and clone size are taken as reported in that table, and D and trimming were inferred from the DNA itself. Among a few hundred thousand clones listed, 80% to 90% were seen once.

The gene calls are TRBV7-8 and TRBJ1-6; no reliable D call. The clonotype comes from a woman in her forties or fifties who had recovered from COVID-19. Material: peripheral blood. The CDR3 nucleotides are TGTGCCAGCAGCTTAGCGGTGAGGCAGCCCACCTATAATTCACCCCTCCACTTT. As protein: CASSLAVRQPTYNSPLHF.